These 28 T cell receptor beta chains share one sample of origin, sequenced in a study of shared clonotypes between healthy human individuals. Assay used: immunoSEQ multiplex PCR; TCRdb lists only in-frame clones, some missing. The table lists approximately 350,000 clones, around 67% of them singletons. The specimen sequenced was memory CD4+ T cells sorted from blood. The subset denotes: CD45RA-negative fraction. The receptors derive from a young man in good health.

The V call is TRBV15, the J call TRBJ2-2; tentative D call: TRBD1 (6 bases). There are 16 residues in the CDR3. Deletions cut 1 base from V and 3 bases from J, with 12 bases between. Germline assignment: CDR1 LNHNV and CDR2 YYDKDF (reference sequence). The CDR3 DNA follows: TGTGCCACCAGCAGAGTGATCAGGGGCGACACCGGGGAGCTGTTTTTT. Translating gives CATSRVIRGDTGELFF. Full variable domain (rest looked up from reference TRBV15 and TRBJ2-2): DAMVIQNPRYQVTQFGKPVTLSCSQTLNHNVMYWYQQKSSQAPKLLFHYYDKDFNNEADTPDNFQSRRPNTSFCFLDIRSPGLGDTAMYLCATSRVIRGDTGELFFGEGSRLTVL.

The V call is TRBV6-5, the J call TRBJ1-2; D not certain. V was cut by 2 bases and J by 5 bases, with 12 bases left in between. CDR3 length: 14 residues. Germline-derived CDR1 and CDR2 are MNHEY and SVGAGI. The DNA of the CDR3 is TGTGCCAGCAGTTACCGGCCGCCCCTGTATGGCTACACCTTC. Translated: CASSYRPPLYGYTF.

At least ten counts were recorded for this clone. The chain has TRBV7-8 and TRBJ1-1; 12 nucleotides agree with TRBD1. Looked up from germline, CDR1 is SGHVS and CDR2 is FQNEAQ. The CDR3 has 17 amino acids. Unmatched junction bases numbered 8, after V lost 5 bases and J lost 1 base. CDR3 nucleotides: TGTGCCAGCAGCGCTAGGGGACAGGGGGCGGGGAACACTGAAGCTTTCTTT. Amino acids: CASSARGQGAGNTEAFF.

This clone was seen only a few times. Other DNA sequences of this sample code for an identical CDR3. V and J are TRBV6-1 and TRBJ2-3; 10 nucleotides align to TRBD2. CDR3 length: 16 amino acids. The V gene end was trimmed by 4 bases and the J gene end by 3 bases; junction bases not matched to a gene: 7. Germline CDR1 and CDR2: MNHNS and SASEGT. The chain's CDR3 is CASSVSSGSPTDTQYF. The CDR3 nucleotides are TGTGCCAGCAGTGTGTCTAGCGGGAGCCCTACAGATACGCAGTATTTT.

This chain links TRBV4-2 with TRBJ2-5; 10 bases map to TRBD2. Germline trimming cut 4 bases from V and 2 bases from J; bases unmatched to any gene: 10. The CDR3 covers 17 residues. Germline-derived CDR1 and CDR2 are LGHNA and YNFKEQ. DNA for the CDR3: TGTGCCAGCAGCCCGCTAGCGGTAGCGGGAGGACAAGAGACCCAGTACTTC. This encodes CASSPLAVAGGQETQYF.

The chain is built from TRBV29-1 and TRBJ1-2, with TRBD1 as a possible D gene (5 bases). This CDR3 has 12 residues. Deletions cut 4 bases from V and 5 bases from J, with 11 bases between. Germline values: CDR1 SQVTM, CDR2 ANQGSEA. The CDR3 region has the DNA TGCAGCGTTGGGGACGTAAGGTATGGCTACACCTTC. This gives the protein CSVGDVRYGYTF.

The V gene is TRBV19, the J gene TRBJ2-3; D is perhaps TRBD1 (6 bases). Germline loops: CDR1 LNHDA, CDR2 SQIVND (reference sequence). CDR3 length: 15 amino acids. The V and J ends lost 6 bases and 4 bases respectively, with 17 bases between them. The CDR3 DNA is TGTGCCAGTAGCCCTAGAACAGGGTCGGCAGATACGCAGTATTTT. Translating it yields CASSPRTGSADTQYF.

This clone appeared once. This chain uses TRBV28 with TRBJ2-2, with a weak D call TRBD1 (6 bases). Trimming pared 2 bases from V and 4 bases from J, leaving 11 bases between. The germline V gene has CDR1 MDHEN and CDR2 SYDVKM. The CDR3 runs 15 residues. The DNA of the CDR3 is TGTGCCAGCAGTTTAGAGGACAGTCCCACCGGGGAGCTGTTTTTT. Its translation is CASSLEDSPTGELFF.

This clone was counted a single time. This chain uses TRBV2 with TRBJ2-3; D unresolved. V was shortened by 5 bases and J by 0 bases, with 3 bases between the two germline ends. Germline loops: CDR1 SNHLY, CDR2 FYNNEI. CDR3 length equals 12 residues. The CDR3 DNA reads as TGTGCCAGCAGTACTAGCACAGATACGCAGTATTTT. Translated, it gives CASSTSTDTQYF. The variable domain in full, completed from reference TRBV2 and TRBJ2-3, reads EPEVTQTPSHQVTQMGQEVILRCVPISNHLYFYWYRQILGQKVEFLVSFYNNEISEKSEIFDDQFSVERPDGSNFTLKIRSTKLEDSAMYFCASSTSTDTQYFGPGTRLTVL.

In this sample, this clone turned up once. The rearrangement joins TRBV5-5 to TRBJ1-5, with D hard to call. Germline V gene sequence: CDR1 SGHKS, CDR2 YYEKEE (reference sequence). V lost 2 bases to trimming and J lost 7 bases, with 25 bases between them. This CDR3 contains 18 residues. The CDR3 DNA reads as TGTGCCAGCAGCTTTAGTACATGGTCGGGTGCGGACTCCCAGCCCCAGCATTTT. Encoded protein: CASSFSTWSGADSQPQHF.

The chain has TRBV5-4 and TRBJ2-3; maybe TRBD2 (6 bases). The CDR3 has 15 amino acids. The germline V gene has CDR1 SGHNT and CDR2 YYREEE (reference sequence). V was clipped by 6 bases and J by 2 bases, with 16 bases between them. CDR3 nucleotides: TGTGCCAGCACGGATAGCGGAAGTTACACAGATACGCAGTATTTT. Its protein product is CASTDSGSYTDTQYF.

About this clone: Other DNA sequences of this sample code for an identical CDR3. The rearrangement joins TRBV5-6 to TRBJ2-5; TRBD2 aligns across 8 bases. The CDR3 is made up of 16 amino acids. Germline values: CDR1 SGHDT, CDR2 YYEEEE. V shed 0 bases, J shed 5 bases, and the junction held 9 bases outside the gene matches. CDR3 coding DNA: TGTGCCAGCAGCTTGGCTCCGGGAGGGGAGGGGGAGACCCAGTACTTC. It is translated as CASSLAPGGEGETQYF.

The chain employs TRBV11-2 and TRBJ2-2; maybe TRBD1 (6 bases). Germline V CDR1 and CDR2: SGHAT, FQNNGV. The CDR3 has 16 residues. Trimming pared 6 bases from V and 4 bases from J, leaving 18 bases between. The CDR3 spells CASSSKGVRGTGELFF. In nucleotides, the CDR3 is TGTGCCAGCAGTTCCAAGGGGGTTCGGGGCACCGGGGAGCTGTTTTTT.

This clone is judged medium-sized. V gene TRBV7-2 combines with J gene TRBJ1-2; D not resolved. The V end lost 2 bases, the J end lost 4 bases, and 20 bases lay between the germline ends. Germline CDR1 is SGHTA and CDR2 is FQGNSA. The CDR3 has 17 amino acids. Here the CDR3 reads CASSLSLASGPIYGYTF. CDR3 coding DNA: TGTGCCAGCAGCTTAAGCTTAGCCTCCGGGCCGATCTATGGCTACACCTTC.

The chain joins TRBV11-3 to TRBJ2-5; 7 positions agree with TRBD2. Trimming took 3 bases from V and 2 from J; bases not matched to a gene: 3. The CDR3 consists of 14 residues. Germline CDR1 is SGHNT and CDR2 is YENEEA. CDR3 bases: TGTGCCAGCAGCTTGGGAGGGAGACAAGAGACCCAGTACTTC. Its protein product is CASSLGGRQETQYF.

This clone came up many times. V is TRBV19 and J is TRBJ1-5; 7 bases align to TRBD1. CDR3 length: 17 residues. Germline V gives CDR1 LNHDA, CDR2 SQIVND (reference sequence). J lost 4 bases, V lost 1 base, and 10 bases had no gene match. CDR3 sequence: CASSIGLGDSQNQPQHF. CDR3 bases: TGTGCCAGTAGTATAGGTTTAGGGGACAGTCAGAATCAGCCCCAGCATTTT.

The genes are TRBV18 and TRBJ2-3, with TRBD2 matching over 7 bases. The J segment lost 2 bases and the V segment lost 6 bases, leaving 11 bases of the junction unmatched. CDR3 length: 16 amino acids. The V gene's germline CDR1 is KGHSH and CDR2 LQKENI. CDR3 nucleotide sequence: TGTGCCAGCTCGGACCCGTTAGCGGGCACCACAGATACGCAGTATTTT. It yields the protein CASSDPLAGTTDTQYF. Full variable domain (remainder filled in from reference TRBV18 and TRBJ2-3): NAGVMQNPRHLVRRRGQEARLRCSPMKGHSHVYWYRQLPEEGLKFMVYLQKENIIDESGMPKERFSAEFPKEGPSILRIQQVVRGDSAAYFCASSDPLAGTTDTQYFGPGTRLTVL.

The chain recombines TRBV9 with TRBJ2-1, with 10 bases lining up with TRBD2. The V and J ends lost 7 bases and 8 bases, in that order; junction bases with no gene match: 15. Germline CDR1 reads SGDLS; CDR2 reads YYNGEE. The CDR3 has 16 residues. The CDR3 coding sequence is TGTGCCAGCTCCTCTGCAACTAGCGGGATTGGATATGAGCAGTTCTTC. Translated: CASSSATSGIGYEQFF.

The V gene is TRBV28, the J gene TRBJ1-2; no definite D call. Germline values: CDR1 MDHEN, CDR2 SYDVKM. V was cut by 6 bases and J by 7 bases, with 9 bases left in between. The CDR3 has 11 amino acids. The CDR3 DNA follows: TGTGCCAGCAGCTCTCCCTCTGGCTACACCTTC. Its translation: CASSSPSGYTF.

This clone appeared once. The CDR3 nucleotides are TGTGCCAGCAGTAGGGGACCGTTCTACGAGCAGTACTTC. Translation: CASSRGPFYEQYF. The J gene is TRBJ2-7, the V gene TRBV6-6; D tentatively reads TRBD1 or TRBD2 (5 bases each). The V and J ends lost 5 bases and 3 bases respectively, with 11 bases between them. The germline V gene encodes CDR1 MNHNY and CDR2 SVGAGI (reference sequence). This CDR3 is 13 amino acids long.

The table lists this clone with a count of one. The rearrangement uses TRBV10-1 and TRBJ1-1; D might be TRBD1 (6 bases). The CDR3 sequence is 14 residues long. Per germline, CDR1 WNHNN and CDR2 SYGVQD (reference sequence). V was trimmed by 9 bases and J by 6 bases, leaving 20 bases between them. CDR3 DNA: TGCGCCAGGCCCGAGGACAGTCGATGCGCTGAAGCTTTCTTT. Translated: CARPEDSRCAEAFF.

V gene TRBV9 combines with J gene TRBJ1-1; D call uncertain. Between the trimmed V and J ends, which lost 0 bases and 5 bases, there was a span of 11 bases. Germline CDR1 is SGDLS and CDR2 is YYNGEE. This CDR3 is 14 amino acids long. CDR3 sequence: CASSVGRSRTEAFF. The CDR3 DNA is TGTGCCAGCAGCGTAGGGCGCAGTCGGACTGAAGCTTTCTTT.

The gene calls are TRBV5-4 and TRBJ2-7; D may be TRBD1 or TRBD2 (5 bases each). This CDR3 region has 16 residues. V lost 4 bases and J lost 3, with 20 bases in between. CDR1 and CDR2 from the germline V gene are SGHNT and YYREEE (reference sequence). The CDR3 protein is CASSPGTSTLHYEQYF. DNA for the CDR3: TGTGCCAGCAGCCCCGGGACGTCCACACTCCACTACGAGCAGTACTTC.

Ten or more counts support this clone. The rearrangement joins TRBV19 to TRBJ2-7; 9 bases match TRBD1. Germline CDR1 and CDR2: LNHDA and SQIVND (reference sequence). There are 18 residues in the CDR3. V was clipped by 3 bases and J by 4 bases; unmatched bases: 16. The CDR3 DNA reads TGTGCCAGTAGTATCTACGGGACAGGGTCCTATCCTCCTTACGAGCAGTACTTC. Translating gives CASSIYGTGSYPPYEQYF.

This clone is a singleton in its sample. For the CDR3, the DNA is TGTGCCAGTAGCGGTCCCTCAGGCAAATCGGGGGCCTACGAGCAGTACTTC. It specifies CASSGPSGKSGAYEQYF. J is TRBJ2-7 and V is TRBV19; D is possibly TRBD2 (6 bases). The V end lost 6 bases, the J end lost 2 bases, and 23 bases lay between the germline ends. The CDR3 has 17 amino acids. Germline V gene data show CDR1 as LNHDA and CDR2 as SQIVND (reference sequence).

Comments on this clone: A read error may produce the germline difference seen at one junction end. The sample holds other DNA sequences that translate to the same CDR3. V and J are TRBV11-2 and TRBJ2-6; 7 bases line up with TRBD1. This CDR3 spans 19 amino acids. Germline V lookup: CDR1 SGHAT, CDR2 FQNNGV. CDR3 DNA: TGTGCCAGCAGCTTTCGACAGGGAACGATTAGCTCTGGGGCCAACGTCCTGACTTTT. Its translation is CASSFRQGTISSGANVLTF. The complete variable domain, with remaining parts taken from reference TRBV11-2 and TRBJ2-6, reads EAGVAQSPRYKIIEKRQSVAFWCNPISGHATLYWYQQILGQGPKLLIQFQNNGVVDDSQLPKDRFSAERLKGVDSTLKIQPAKLEDSAVYLCASSFRQGTISSGANVLTFGAGSRLTVL.

The chain carries TRBV11-3 and TRBJ2-2; D gene ambiguous. This CDR3 has 15 amino acids. V lost 0 bases and J 6 bases, leaving 11 bases between the germline ends. Per the germline V gene, CDR1 is SGHNT and CDR2 is YENEEA. Here the CDR3 DNA reads TGTGCCAGCAGCTTAGATGGCCGGCAGGCCGGGGAGCTGTTTTTT. Encoded protein: CASSLDGRQAGELFF.

The chain links TRBV5-5 to TRBJ2-5; D gene uncertain. V dropped 4 bases and J dropped 5 bases, with 9 bases sitting between them. This CDR3 is built from 12 residues. Germline V gene sequence: CDR1 SGHKS, CDR2 YYEKEE (reference sequence). The CDR3 is CASSPVGETQYF. For the CDR3, the DNA is TGTGCCAGCAGCCCGGTGGGGGAGACCCAGTACTTC. Full variable domain (remainder filled in from reference TRBV5-5 and TRBJ2-5): DAGVTQSPTHLIKTRGQQVTLRCSPISGHKSVSWYQQVLGQGPQFIFQYYEKEERGRGNFPDRFSARQFPNYSSELNVNALLLGDSALYLCASSPVGETQYFGPGTRLLVL.